The present TCR beta chain was sequenced within a study of cytomegalovirus exposure and HLA in healthy donors. Study results and caveats: The authors reported that TCR beta sequences could predict HLA-A and HLA-B alleles. These predictions were accurate for most subjects in the first cohort. A later analysis showed HLA-associated TCR beta chains outstripping equally common others in clonal expansion. Further analysis was carried out later, and it showed several of the most significant clusters appearing linked to common viral pathogens.

A word on this clone: Its target is unknown.

60 Vbeta and 13 Jbeta primers were used in PCR. Generated by immunoSEQ multiplex PCR, the TCRdb table keeps only in-frame clones and is missing some. Here the sample spans about 200,000 clones, roughly four fifths being singletons. CDR3 size: 15 residues. Germline V gene sequence: CDR1 SEHNR, CDR2 FQNEAQ (reference sequence). Trimming at V came to 5 bases and at J to 5 bases, leaving 7 bases not matched to a gene. The chain couples TRBV7-9 to TRBJ1-5, with 9 bases fitting TRBD1. This sequence was found in a man between 25 and 39 years old in good health and CMV-seronegative. Sequences were obtained from PBMCs. This CDR3 is CASSQTGGSHQPQHF. The CDR3 DNA reads TGTGCCAGCAGCCAAACAGGGGGCTCTCATCAGCCCCAGCATTTT.